This record looks at one T cell receptor beta chain sequence and its context. The trim removed 5 bases at V and 6 bases at J, leaving 10 bases unmatched. The CDR3 totals 15 residues. From germline, CDR1 is MNHEY and CDR2 SMNVEV (reference sequence). Extracted RNA was reverse transcribed, and the resulting cDNA served as sequencing template. Libraries were prepared by immunoSEQ multiplex PCR; TCRdb keeps only in-frame clonotypes and omits some of them. The sample lists around 190,000 clones, roughly three fifths occurring once. The data are from a study of CD8+ T cells in alopecia areata. This receptor was obtained from a human donor in good health. Input material: CD8+ T cells sorted from blood. The chain couples TRBV27 to TRBJ2-3; TRBD2 matches at 8 bases. CDR3 sequence (DNA): TGTGCCAGCAGTCCTCAGCGGGGGCGAGGGGATACGCAGTATTTT. This sequence encodes CASSPQRGRGDTQYF.